This T cell receptor beta chain was captured in a study of blood T cell repertoires in COVID-19. All enrollees were roughly 18 to 89 years old and from 20 to 25 US areas. Clinical history as reported by participants underpinned cohort assignment. After removal of 6 bases from V and 7 bases from J, the junction contained 10 bases not matched to a gene. Per the germline V gene, CDR1 is SNHLY and CDR2 is FYNNEI. This CDR3 is 15 amino acids long. The data were produced by immunoSEQ multiplex PCR, yet TCRdb's version contains in-frame clones alone and is incomplete. Of roughly 170,000 clones in the sample, around 73% are singletons; the top ten hold about 18%.

The rearrangement uses TRBV2 and TRBJ2-2; the match to TRBD2 covers 8 bases. This clonotype was obtained from a woman aged 50 to 60 who had recovered from COVID-19. What was sequenced was PBMCs or T cells enriched from blood (not recorded which). The CDR3 DNA is TGTGCCAGCAGACCTCCGGGACTAGTAGGCGGGGAGCTGTTTTTT. Its protein is CASRPPGLVGGELFF.